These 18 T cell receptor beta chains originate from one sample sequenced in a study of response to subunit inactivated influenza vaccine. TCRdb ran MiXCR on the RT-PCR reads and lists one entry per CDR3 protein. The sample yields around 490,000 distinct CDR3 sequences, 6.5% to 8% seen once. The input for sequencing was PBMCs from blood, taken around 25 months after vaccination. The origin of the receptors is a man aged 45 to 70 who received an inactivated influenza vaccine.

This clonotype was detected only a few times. The CDR3 bases are TGTGCCAGCAGCTTTCGTCGCGGGGGGGTAAGGGAGACCCAGTACTTC. Its translation: CASSFRRGGVRETQYF. This chain uses TRBV7-2 with TRBJ2-5, with 9 bases aligning to TRBD2. The J segment lost 5 bases and the V segment lost 3 bases, leaving 10 bases of the junction unmatched. The CDR3 extends over 16 amino acids. Germline V gives CDR1 SGHTA, CDR2 FQGNSA.

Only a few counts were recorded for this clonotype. CDR3 loop: CSGGWGDTQYF. The CDR3 DNA reads TGCAGTGGGGGGTGGGGAGATACGCAGTATTTT. This chain connects TRBV20-1 to TRBJ2-3; D is perhaps TRBD1 or TRBD2 (5 bases each). V was clipped by 7 bases and J by 5 bases, with 10 bases between them. CDR3 size: 11 residues. The germline V gene has CDR1 DFQATT and CDR2 SNEGSKA (reference sequence).

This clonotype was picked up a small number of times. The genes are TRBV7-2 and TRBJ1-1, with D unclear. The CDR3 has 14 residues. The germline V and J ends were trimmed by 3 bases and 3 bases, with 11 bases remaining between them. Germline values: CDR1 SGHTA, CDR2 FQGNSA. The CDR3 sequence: CASSFLDGYTEAFF. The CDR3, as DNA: TGTGCCAGCAGCTTCTTGGACGGATACACTGAAGCTTTCTTT.

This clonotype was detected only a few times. The CDR3 sequence is CASSYFGGGHTDTQYF. The CDR3, as DNA: TGTGCCAGCAGTTATTTCGGCGGGGGACACACAGATACGCAGTATTTT. V usage is TRBV6-5 and J usage is TRBJ2-3, with D maybe TRBD2 (7 bases). The CDR3 consists of 16 residues. The V gene's germline CDR1 is MNHEY and CDR2 SVGAGI. V lost 3 bases to trimming and J lost 2 bases, with 15 bases between them.

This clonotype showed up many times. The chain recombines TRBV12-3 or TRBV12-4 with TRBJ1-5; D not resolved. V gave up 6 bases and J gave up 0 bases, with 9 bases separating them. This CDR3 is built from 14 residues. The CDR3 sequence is CASSLGGSNQPQHF. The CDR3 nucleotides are TGTGCCAGCAGCCTTGGCGGTAGCAATCAGCCCCAGCATTTT.

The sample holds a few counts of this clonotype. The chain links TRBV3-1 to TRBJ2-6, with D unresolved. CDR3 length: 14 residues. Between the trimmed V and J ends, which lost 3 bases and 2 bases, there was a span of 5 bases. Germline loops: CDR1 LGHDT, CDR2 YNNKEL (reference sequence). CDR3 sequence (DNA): TGTGCCAGCAGCCAGCGCGCTGGGGCCAACGTCCTGACTTTC. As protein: CASSQRAGANVLTF.

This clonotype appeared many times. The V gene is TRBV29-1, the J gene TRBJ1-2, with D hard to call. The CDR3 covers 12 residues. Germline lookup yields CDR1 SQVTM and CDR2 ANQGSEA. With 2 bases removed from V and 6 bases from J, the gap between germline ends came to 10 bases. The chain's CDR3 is CSVEFGYDGYTF. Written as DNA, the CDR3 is TGCAGCGTTGAATTTGGGTATGATGGCTACACCTTC.

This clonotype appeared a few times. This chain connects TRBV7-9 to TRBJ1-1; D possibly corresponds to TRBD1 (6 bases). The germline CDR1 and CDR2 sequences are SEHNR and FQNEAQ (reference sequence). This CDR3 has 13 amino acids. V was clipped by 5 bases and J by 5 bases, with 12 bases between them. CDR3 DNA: TGTGCCAGCAGCCCCCAGGGGAGGACTGAAGCTTTCTTT. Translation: CASSPQGRTEAFF.

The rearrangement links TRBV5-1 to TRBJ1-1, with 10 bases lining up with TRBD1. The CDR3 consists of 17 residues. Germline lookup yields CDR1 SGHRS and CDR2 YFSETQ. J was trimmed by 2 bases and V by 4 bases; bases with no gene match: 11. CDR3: CASSARTGGLINTEAFF. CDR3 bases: TGCGCCAGCAGCGCCCGGACAGGGGGTCTCATAAACACTGAAGCTTTCTTT.

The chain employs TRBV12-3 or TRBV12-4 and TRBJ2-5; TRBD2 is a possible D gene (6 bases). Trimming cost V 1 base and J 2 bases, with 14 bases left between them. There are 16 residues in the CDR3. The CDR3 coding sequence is TGTGCCAGCAGTTTAGGGAGCGGGCCCACGCAAGAGACCCAGTACTTC. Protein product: CASSLGSGPTQETQYF.

In DNA form, the CDR3 reads TGTGCCAGCAGCGTAGTAGCGACGCCCTACAATGAGCAGTTCTTC. Protein: CASSVVATPYNEQFF. The chain recombines TRBV9 with TRBJ2-1; tentatively, D is TRBD2 (5 bases). From germline, CDR1 is SGDLS and CDR2 YYNGEE. V lost 0 bases and J 2 bases, leaving 9 bases between the germline ends. CDR3 length: 15 residues.

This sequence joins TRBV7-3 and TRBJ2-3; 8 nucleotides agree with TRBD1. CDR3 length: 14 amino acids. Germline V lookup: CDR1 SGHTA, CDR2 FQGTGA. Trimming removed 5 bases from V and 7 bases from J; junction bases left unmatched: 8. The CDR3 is CASSVSRTGNTQYF. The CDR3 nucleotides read TGTGCCAGCAGCGTATCTAGGACAGGGAATACGCAGTATTTT.

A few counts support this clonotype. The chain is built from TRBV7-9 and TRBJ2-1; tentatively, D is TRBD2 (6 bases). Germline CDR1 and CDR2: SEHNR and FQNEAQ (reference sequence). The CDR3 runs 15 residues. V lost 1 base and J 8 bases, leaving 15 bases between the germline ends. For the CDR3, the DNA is TGTGCCAGCAGCTTAGGGAGGGTAGTATTCGATGAGCAGTTCTTC. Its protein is CASSLGRVVFDEQFF.

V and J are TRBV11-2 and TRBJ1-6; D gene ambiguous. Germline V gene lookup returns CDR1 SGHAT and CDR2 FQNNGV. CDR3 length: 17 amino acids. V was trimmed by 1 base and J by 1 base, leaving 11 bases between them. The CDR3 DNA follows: TGTGCCAGCAGCTTAGGATCAGGTCTGTCCTATAATTCACCCCTCCACTTT. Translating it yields CASSLGSGLSYNSPLHF.

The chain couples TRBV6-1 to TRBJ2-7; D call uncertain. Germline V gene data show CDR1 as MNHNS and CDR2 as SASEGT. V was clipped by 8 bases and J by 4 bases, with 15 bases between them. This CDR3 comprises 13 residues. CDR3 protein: CASSFTTKYEQYF. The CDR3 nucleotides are TGTGCCAGCTCCTTTACAACCAAATACGAGCAGTACTTC.

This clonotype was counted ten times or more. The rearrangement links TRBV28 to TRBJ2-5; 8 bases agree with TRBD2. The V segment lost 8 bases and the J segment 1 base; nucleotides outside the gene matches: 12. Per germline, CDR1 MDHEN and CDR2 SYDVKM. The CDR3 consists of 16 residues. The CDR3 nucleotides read TGTGCCAGCGAAGGCCCCCCGGGGGGGCTCCAAGAGACCCAGTACTTC. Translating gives CASEGPPGGLQETQYF.

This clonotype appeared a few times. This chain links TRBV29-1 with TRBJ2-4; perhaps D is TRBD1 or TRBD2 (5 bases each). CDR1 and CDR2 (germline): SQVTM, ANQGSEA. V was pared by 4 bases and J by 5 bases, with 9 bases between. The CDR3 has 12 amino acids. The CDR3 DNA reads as TGCAGCGTTGGGGGGATCGAAAACATTCAGTACTTC. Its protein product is CSVGGIENIQYF.

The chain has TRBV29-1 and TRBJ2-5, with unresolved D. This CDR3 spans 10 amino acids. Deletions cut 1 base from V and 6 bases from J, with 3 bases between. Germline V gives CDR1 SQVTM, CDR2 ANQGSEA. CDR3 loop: CSVEGKTQYF. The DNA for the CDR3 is TGCAGCGTTGAAGGAAAGACCCAGTACTTC.